The entry that follows covers one T cell receptor beta chain sequence. Germline V lookup: CDR1 KGHSH, CDR2 LQKENI. With 1 base clipped from V and 3 bases from J, the junction kept 6 bases outside the gene matches. The CDR3 consists of 16 residues. This entry comes from a study of blood T cell repertoires in COVID-19. Across the study: Some COVID-19 samples were acute and others convalescent; all came from the United States, Italy and Spain. Sources were T cells, B-cell-depleted T cells, or PBMCs; the material itself was cDNA or gDNA.

Study processing details: Using reference gene primer amplification, nucleated cell counts were estimated. This table comes from immunoSEQ multiplex PCR, and its TCRdb copy is limited to in-frame clones, with some not included. Clone size and V and J calls were adopted from that table, with D and trimming inferred from the DNA. The data show around 72,000 clones, around 84% seen once. Sequenced input: peripheral blood. V usage is TRBV18 and J usage is TRBJ1-5; the match to TRBD1 covers 7 bases. This sequence originates from a man aged 65-85 years with active or convalescent COVID-19. For the CDR3, the DNA is TGTGCCAGCTCACCACAAACAGGGGCCCACAATCAGCCCCAGCATTTT. Protein sequence: CASSPQTGAHNQPQHF.